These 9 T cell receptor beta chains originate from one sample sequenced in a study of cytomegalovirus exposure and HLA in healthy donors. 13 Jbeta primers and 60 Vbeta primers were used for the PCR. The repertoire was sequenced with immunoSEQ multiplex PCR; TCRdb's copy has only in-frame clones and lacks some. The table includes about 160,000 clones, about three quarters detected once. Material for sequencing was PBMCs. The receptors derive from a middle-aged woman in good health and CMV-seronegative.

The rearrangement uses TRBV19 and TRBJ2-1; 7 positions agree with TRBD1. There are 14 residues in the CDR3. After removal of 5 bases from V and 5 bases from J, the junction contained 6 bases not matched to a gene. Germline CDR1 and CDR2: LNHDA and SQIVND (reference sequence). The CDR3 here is CASSLPGQNNEQFF. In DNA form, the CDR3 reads TGTGCCAGTAGTTTACCGGGACAGAACAATGAGCAGTTCTTC.

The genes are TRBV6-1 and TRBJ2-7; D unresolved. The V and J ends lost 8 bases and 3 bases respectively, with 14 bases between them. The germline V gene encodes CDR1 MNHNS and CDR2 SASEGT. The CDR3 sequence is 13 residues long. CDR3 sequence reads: CASESHLRYEQYF. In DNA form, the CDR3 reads TGTGCCAGCGAAAGTCACCTACGCTACGAGCAGTACTTC.

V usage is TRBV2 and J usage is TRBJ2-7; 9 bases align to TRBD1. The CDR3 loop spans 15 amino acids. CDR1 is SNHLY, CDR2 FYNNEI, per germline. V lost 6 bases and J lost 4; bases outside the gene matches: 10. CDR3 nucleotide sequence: TGTGCCAGCAGCCACCGACAGGGGGTGAGGTACGAGCAGTACTTC. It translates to CASSHRQGVRYEQYF. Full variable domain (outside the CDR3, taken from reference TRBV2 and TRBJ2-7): EPEVTQTPSHQVTQMGQEVILRCVPISNHLYFYWYRQILGQKVEFLVSFYNNEISEKSEIFDDQFSVERPDGSNFTLKIRSTKLEDSAMYFCASSHRQGVRYEQYFGPGTRLTVT.

In DNA form, the CDR3 reads TGTGCCAGCAGTCGGGACAGGGGGAATTGGGAGCAGTACTTC. Residues: CASSRDRGNWEQYF. The J gene is TRBJ2-5, the V gene TRBV6-5; TRBD1 aligns across 11 bases. Germline V gives CDR1 MNHEY, CDR2 SVGAGI. With V trimmed by 5 bases and J by 11 bases, 10 bases remained unmatched. The length of the CDR3 is 14 residues.

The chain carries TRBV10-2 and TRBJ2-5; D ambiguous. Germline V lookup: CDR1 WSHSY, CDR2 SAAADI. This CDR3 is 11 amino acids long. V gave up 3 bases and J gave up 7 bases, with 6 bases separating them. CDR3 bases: TGCGCCAGCAGTGATTCCATGACCCAGTACTTC. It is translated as CASSDSMTQYF.

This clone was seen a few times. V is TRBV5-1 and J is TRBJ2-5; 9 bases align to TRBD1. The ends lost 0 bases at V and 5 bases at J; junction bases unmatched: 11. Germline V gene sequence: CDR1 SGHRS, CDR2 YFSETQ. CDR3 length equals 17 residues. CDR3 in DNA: TGCGCCAGCAGCTTGGCAGGGACAGGGTTTGGAGAGGAGACCCAGTACTTC. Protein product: CASSLAGTGFGEETQYF.

DNA of the CDR3: TGTGCCAGCAGAAGGGACAGCAACTATGGCTACACCTTC. Protein sequence: CASRRDSNYGYTF. The V gene is TRBV2, the J gene TRBJ1-2; 7 bases fit TRBD1. The CDR3 length is 13 residues. Germline V gene sequence: CDR1 SNHLY, CDR2 FYNNEI. Losses at the gene ends were 6 bases for V and 2 bases for J; bases not matched to a gene: 3.

The CDR3 is CASSEGTHREAFF. The CDR3 coding sequence is TGTGCCAGCAGTGAGGGGACTCACCGTGAAGCTTTCTTT. The genes are TRBV6-1 and TRBJ1-1; D possibly corresponds to TRBD1 (5 bases). The CDR3 is 13 residues long. V was trimmed by 3 bases and J by 7 bases, leaving 12 bases between them. Germline loops: CDR1 MNHNS, CDR2 SASEGT.

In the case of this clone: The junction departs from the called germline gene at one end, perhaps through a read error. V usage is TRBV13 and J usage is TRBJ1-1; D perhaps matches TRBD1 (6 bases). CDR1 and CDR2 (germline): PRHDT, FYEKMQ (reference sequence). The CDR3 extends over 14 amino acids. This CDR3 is CANSTDSKRTEAFF. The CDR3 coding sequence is TGTGCCAACAGCACGGACAGTAAGCGGACTGAAGCTTTCTTT.